Listed below are T cell receptor beta chains from one sample, sequenced in a study of cytomegalovirus exposure and HLA in healthy donors. Produced via immunoSEQ multiplex PCR; TCRdb's table is partial and in-frame only. The data contain around 100,000 clones, over 65% of them singletons. Sequenced sample: PBMCs. These receptors were taken from a woman aged 25 to 39 in good health and CMV-seronegative. The CDR3 runs from the conserved cysteine through the conserved F or W. D genes are given only for firm matches. Size tells how often a clone was seen (once, few, many) or the class of an expanded clone, and some rows leave it out.

v_gene	len	abundance	d_gene	j_gene	CDR3aa	CDR3nt
TRBV6-6	14	-	TRBD2	TRBJ2-3	CASKTSGRKDTQYF	TGTGCCAGCAAGACTAGCGGGAGAAAAGATACGCAGTATTTT
TRBV30	15	once	TRBD1	TRBJ1-5	CAWSTGASGNQPQHF	TGTGCCTGGAGTACAGGGGCTTCTGGCAATCAGCCCCAGCATTTT
TRBV4-3	14	-	TRBD2	TRBJ2-7	CASSSSGTSYEQYF	TGCGCCAGCAGCTCTTCCGGGACTAGCTACGAGCAGTACTTC
TRBV27	15	once	TRBD1	TRBJ1-1	CASSSRRGWDTEAFF	TGTGCCAGCAGTTCACGCAGGGGGTGGGACACTGAAGCTTTCTTT
TRBV28	13	once	TRBD1	TRBJ1-4	CASGTLGGQLPFF	TGTGCCAGCGGAACCTTAGGGGGACAGTTGCCTTTTTTT
TRBV5-1	15	-	-	TRBJ2-1	CASSSGGSSYNEQFF	TGCGCCAGCAGCTCCGGAGGGAGCTCCTACAATGAGCAGTTCTTC
TRBV14	13	-	-	TRBJ1-1	CASSQLRNTEAFF	TGTGCCAGCAGCCAATTGAGGAACACTGAAGCTTTCTTT
TRBV7-2	15	-	-	TRBJ2-7	CASSRGGGVAYEQYF	TGTGCCAGCAGCAGAGGAGGCGGGGTAGCCTACGAGCAGTACTTC
TRBV5-6	19	-	-	TRBJ2-6	CASSLRRIGVLLGANVLTF	TGTGCCAGCAGCTTGCGTCGAATCGGGGTTTTACTTGGGGCCAACGTCCTGACTTTC
TRBV5-4	14	-	TRBD1	TRBJ2-1	CASSLDREYNEQFF	TGTGCCAGCAGCCTGGACAGGGAATACAATGAGCAGTTCTTC
TRBV7-3	15	once	-	TRBJ1-4	CASSLRVRFKEKLFF	TGTGCCAGCAGCTTAAGGGTCAGGTTTAAAGAAAAACTGTTTTTT
TRBV27	15	-	TRBD1	TRBJ2-1	CASSPIWDRVGEQFF	TGTGCCAGCAGCCCCATATGGGACAGGGTAGGTGAGCAGTTCTTC
TRBV2	12	few	-	TRBJ1-2	CASDDRNYGYTF	TGTGCCAGCGATGACAGGAACTATGGCTACACCTTC
TRBV30	12	-	TRBD1	TRBJ1-2	CAWILTGGGYTF	TGTGCCTGGATCTTGACAGGGGGTGGCTACACCTTC
TRBV29-1	11	-	-	TRBJ1-2	CSVETDYGYTF	TGCAGCGTTGAAACGGACTATGGCTACACCTTC
TRBV5-1	14	few	-	TRBJ2-3	CASSLGQSTDTQYF	TGCGCCAGCAGCTTGGGACAGAGCACAGATACGCAGTATTTT
TRBV7-7	15	-	-	TRBJ1-3	CASSPDPGSGNTIYF	TGTGCCAGCAGCCCGGATCCGGGCTCTGGAAACACCATATATTTT
TRBV27	16	-	-	TRBJ2-7	CASSLFGGLSSYEQYF	TGTGCCAGCAGTTTATTTGGCGGGTTGAGCTCCTACGAGCAGTACTTC
TRBV29-1	13	-	TRBD1	TRBJ1-1	CSAPGQVDSEAFF	TGCAGCGCTCCGGGACAGGTCGATAGCGAAGCTTTCTTT
TRBV5-4	13	-	-	TRBJ2-5	CASSLAIQETQYF	TGTGCCAGCAGCTTGGCCATCCAAGAGACCCAGTACTTC
TRBV11-3	12	-	-	TRBJ1-1	CASRNSRTEAFF	TGTGCCAGCAGAAATTCTCGGACTGAAGCTTTCTTT
TRBV6-6	14	-	-	TRBJ1-1	CASSPDGMNTEAFF	TGTGCCAGCAGTCCAGACGGGATGAACACTGAAGCTTTCTTT
TRBV5-1	16	-	-	TRBJ2-6	CASSRGHRSGANVLTF	TGCGCCAGCAGCAGGGGACACCGCTCTGGGGCCAACGTCCTGACTTTC
TRBV11-2	17	-	TRBD1	TRBJ1-2	CASSSGGGTAVAYGYTF	TGTGCCAGCAGCTCAGGGGGCGGGACAGCGGTCGCCTATGGCTACACCTTC
TRBV5-1	14	-	-	TRBJ2-7	CASSQRSGNYEQYF	TGCGCCAGCAGCCAACGCTCCGGGAACTACGAGCAGTACTTC
TRBV5-6	13	few	TRBD1	TRBJ1-1	CASSFRDRIEAFF	TGTGCCAGCAGCTTTCGGGACAGGATCGAAGCTTTCTTT
TRBV2	16	few	TRBD1	TRBJ1-1	CASRRQGATTNTEAFF	TGTGCCAGCAGACGACAGGGGGCGACGACGAACACTGAAGCTTTCTTT
TRBV7-7	15	-	-	TRBJ2-5	CASSSLLGGPETQYF	TGTGCCAGCAGCTCACTTCTTGGAGGCCCAGAGACCCAGTACTTC
TRBV5-1	14	-	TRBD2	TRBJ2-3	CASSLTSAIDTQYF	TGCGCCAGCAGCCTCACTAGCGCGATAGATACGCAGTATTTT
TRBV5-4	15	-	-	TRBJ1-1	CASSFKPIQHPEAFF	TGTGCCAGCAGCTTTAAACCTATACAGCACCCTGAAGCTTTCTTT
TRBV27	15	-	-	TRBJ1-5	CASSWRGNSNQPQHF	TGTGCCAGCAGTTGGAGAGGGAACAGCAATCAGCCCCAGCATTTT
TRBV4-3	18	few	TRBD2	TRBJ2-5	CASSQDGLAGGRQETQYF	TGCGCCAGCAGCCAAGACGGGCTAGCGGGGGGACGCCAAGAGACCCAGTACTTC
TRBV5-1	15	-	-	TRBJ1-6	CASSLAGVGRSPLHF	TGCGCCAGCAGCTTGGCAGGGGTAGGTCGTTCACCCCTCCACTTT
TRBV7-9	14	-	-	TRBJ1-2	CASSTGTISRGYTF	TGTGCCAGCAGCACCGGGACAATAAGTCGTGGCTACACCTTC
TRBV27	14	once	TRBD2	TRBJ2-7	CASSWGAGGYEQYF	TGTGCCAGCAGTTGGGGGGCGGGGGGCTACGAGCAGTACTTC
TRBV6-5	13	-	TRBD1	TRBJ1-6	CASRQGPDSPLHF	TGTGCCAGCAGACAGGGGCCGGATTCACCCCTCCACTTT